Listed here is a single TCR beta chain. What it binds is not known. PCR was performed a second time for about 6 to 11 cycles using a sample-barcoded 5' primer and a J-beta primer mix. With 12 random nucleotides, a template-switch adaptor tagged each individual cDNA molecule. TCRdb called the 5' RACE reads again in MiXCR, with one record for every CDR3 protein. The sample includes 800,000 or so distinct CDR3 sequences, around 62% of them seen just once. This sample was taken from a study of blood T cells in healthy people across ages. Broader study findings: Correlation between TCR beta diversity and naive T cell percentage was strong. Long-lived donors carried more naive CD4+ cells and greater diversity than aged donors. While age rose, TCR beta diversity per million T cells dropped in a roughly linear way.

This CDR3 has 15 residues. CDR1 and CDR2 (germline): MDHEN, SYDVKM. The chain carries TRBV28 and TRBJ2-4, with TRBD2 identical over 12 bases. The J call is uncertain, as TRBJ2-5 better fits the DNA end. The specimen was blood. The TCR comes from a man between 25 and 39 years old in good health. Here the CDR3 DNA reads TGTGCCAGCAGCCCATCGCTAGCGGGGGGGTGGACCCAGTACTTC. Residues: CASSPSLAGGWTQYF.